A selection of T cell receptor beta chains follows, all from one sample in a study of blood T cell repertoires in COVID-19. Libraries were prepared by immunoSEQ multiplex PCR; TCRdb keeps only in-frame clonotypes and omits some of them. The sample has some 80,000 clones, 79% seen once. What was sequenced was peripheral blood. The receptors were sampled from a woman older than 75 with active or convalescent COVID-19. Each CDR3 is given without its conserved first and last residue.

j_call: TRBJ2-3
v_call: TRBV11-1
cdr3_aa: ASSLETSAKTDTQY

j_call: TRBJ2-7
v_call: TRBV28
cdr3_aa: ASRQGGEREQY

j_call: TRBJ2-7
v_call: TRBV6-2/TRBV6-3
cdr3_aa: ASSYSGGEQY

j_call: TRBJ1-1
v_call: TRBV6-5
cdr3_aa: ASSYEGNTEAF

j_call: TRBJ1-2
v_call: TRBV6-2/TRBV6-3
cdr3_aa: ASSYRIGGGEDGYT

j_call: TRBJ2-7
v_call: TRBV10-3
cdr3_aa: AIRTRERGEQY

j_call: TRBJ1-1
v_call: TRBV28
cdr3_aa: ASSLPQTEAF

j_call: TRBJ2-5
v_call: TRBV6-2/TRBV6-3
cdr3_aa: ASSLRQGSQETQY

j_call: TRBJ2-1
v_call: TRBV5-4
cdr3_aa: ASSPVWAGGLNEQF

j_call: TRBJ1-1
v_call: TRBV7-3
cdr3_aa: ASSLTAAGTLNTEAF

j_call: TRBJ2-5
v_call: TRBV5-1
cdr3_aa: ASSLDRVNQETQY

j_call: TRBJ1-5
v_call: TRBV11-2
cdr3_aa: ASSLERGKPQH

j_call: TRBJ1-2
v_call: TRBV7-9
cdr3_aa: ASSPGQGHGYGYT

j_call: TRBJ2-7
v_call: TRBV5-1
cdr3_aa: ASTDLGGQGGYEQY

j_call: TRBJ2-7
v_call: TRBV19
cdr3_aa: ASSRTENYEQY

j_call: TRBJ1-5
v_call: TRBV6-2/TRBV6-3
cdr3_aa: ASSYSGGDRGNQPQH

j_call: TRBJ2-3
v_call: TRBV7-2
cdr3_aa: ASSLVGLADTQY

j_call: TRBJ2-1
v_call: TRBV7-8
cdr3_aa: ASSQAGASGEQF

j_call: TRBJ1-1
v_call: TRBV12-5
cdr3_aa: ASGLPPRTGKTEAF

j_call: TRBJ1-2
v_call: TRBV5-1
cdr3_aa: ASSLTTDSRYT

j_call: TRBJ1-4
v_call: TRBV5-6
cdr3_aa: ASSSEQGARNEKLF

j_call: TRBJ2-7
v_call: TRBV4-3
cdr3_aa: ASSQELLPQLRATRSYEQY

j_call: TRBJ1-2
v_call: TRBV5-1
cdr3_aa: ASSSLTGLNYGYT

j_call: TRBJ1-5
v_call: TRBV7-2
cdr3_aa: ASSKDVYRDNQPQH

j_call: TRBJ2-7
v_call: TRBV4-1
cdr3_aa: ASSQNTGQGLYEQY

j_call: TRBJ2-7
v_call: TRBV7-9
cdr3_aa: ASSLDGRLSYEQY

j_call: TRBJ1-2
v_call: TRBV28
cdr3_aa: ASSLKGAWHGYT

j_call: TRBJ1-1
v_call: TRBV23-1
cdr3_aa: ASSQRDRGLSRRNEAF

j_call: TRBJ1-5
v_call: TRBV18
cdr3_aa: ASSPGQYGQPQH

j_call: TRBJ2-7
v_call: TRBV4-3
cdr3_aa: ASSQESRSEQY

j_call: TRBJ2-7
v_call: TRBV18
cdr3_aa: ASSQTGTYEQY

j_call: TRBJ1-2
v_call: TRBV9
cdr3_aa: ASSVGGQELYGYT

j_call: TRBJ1-3
v_call: TRBV5-6
cdr3_aa: ASSQGRSSGNTIY

j_call: TRBJ1-1
v_call: TRBV19
cdr3_aa: ASSPRTGGSMNTEAF

j_call: TRBJ1-6
v_call: TRBV12-5
cdr3_aa: ASGHPGNPLH

j_call: TRBJ1-5
v_call: TRBV3-1/TRBV3-2
cdr3_aa: ASSRGTGNNQPQH

j_call: TRBJ1-1
v_call: TRBV27
cdr3_aa: ASSRRVFAEAF

j_call: TRBJ1-1
v_call: TRBV7-2
cdr3_aa: ASSRLRDTEAF

j_call: TRBJ1-1
v_call: TRBV6-5
cdr3_aa: ASSYAGFLNTEAF

j_call: TRBJ2-7
v_call: TRBV10-3
cdr3_aa: AISEPLAGGTYEQY

j_call: TRBJ2-7
v_call: TRBV6-4
cdr3_aa: ATGTGVGEQY

j_call: TRBJ2-5
v_call: TRBV4-1
cdr3_aa: ASSQVRVLETQY

j_call: TRBJ2-2
v_call: TRBV16
cdr3_aa: ASSQSPGPSRNTGELF

j_call: TRBJ2-7
v_call: TRBV10-3
cdr3_aa: AISQTGATQHEQY

j_call: TRBJ1-6
v_call: TRBV19
cdr3_aa: ASSIVRGENSPLH

j_call: TRBJ2-7
v_call: TRBV5-6
cdr3_aa: ASSPVDGDYEQY